These 14 T cell receptor beta chains came from one sample sequenced in a study of T-cell memory formation after mild COVID-19 (dated by TCRdb to the early 2020s). Libraries were prepared through 5' RACE. Sequencing instrument: Illumina NovaSeq 6000. The public reads were reprocessed in TCRdb via fastp at Q25 and MiXCR, keeping in-frame beta chains. Rows matching on CDR3 protein sequence are summarized as one entry with the most common DNA and genes. In all, the sample holds approximately 300,000 distinct CDR3 sequences, and around 15% of those were seen once. Clones ranked in the top ten supply roughly 20% of the sample. Sample: PBMCs or a T cell subset sorted from them (not recorded which). Source of these receptors: a man aged 18 to 35 who had mild COVID-19 (a few samples of this study predate the infection). The sample titles of this study are shuffled in the database, so cell type and time point are left out; the donor was told from shared clones.

V is TRBV20-1 and J is TRBJ1-5; no firm D call. The germline V gene encodes CDR1 DFQATT and CDR2 SNEGSKA (reference sequence). The CDR3 totals 12 residues. The V gene lost 3 bases and the J gene lost 1 base, with 4 bases spanning the gap. CDR3 bases: TGCAGTGCTAGTGAGAGCAATCAGCCCCAGCATTTT. It is translated as CSASESNQPQHF.

This clonotype has more than one count but fewer than ten. The rearrangement uses TRBV7-2 and TRBJ1-2, with 9 bases aligning to TRBD1. Trimming took 4 bases from V and 4 from J; bases not matched to a gene: 4. CDR3 length: 14 amino acids. Germline CDR1 is SGHTA and CDR2 is FQGNSA. CDR3 DNA sequence: TGTGCCAGCAGCTCTAAGACAGGGGGCTATGGCTACACCTTC. Protein product: CASSSKTGGYGYTF.

The table lists this clonotype with many counts. V gene TRBV7-2 combines with J gene TRBJ1-1; D is possibly TRBD1 (6 bases). The V end was cut by 5 bases, the J end by 5 bases, with 21 bases between. Germline V CDR1 and CDR2: SGHTA, FQGNSA. The CDR3 consists of 16 residues. CDR3 sequence (DNA): TGTGCCAGCAGCCCCGACGGGATCCAGGGGAGGACTGAAGCTTTCTTT. Translation gives CASSPDGIQGRTEAFF.

The chain joins TRBV29-1 to TRBJ2-3; 10 positions agree with TRBD1. The CDR3 has 13 amino acids. Germline CDR1 and CDR2: SQVTM and ANQGSEA. J lost 5 bases, V lost 6 bases, and 5 bases had no gene match. The CDR3 reads CSVGTGAGDTQYF. The CDR3 region has the DNA TGCAGCGTGGGGACAGGGGCGGGAGATACGCAGTATTTT.

This clonotype was seen more than once but under ten times. The rearrangement uses TRBV24-1 and TRBJ2-1, with a possible D match to TRBD2 (6 bases). With 4 bases removed from V and 2 bases from J, the gap between germline ends came to 17 bases. The CDR3 sequence is 17 residues long. Germline CDR1 reads KGHDR; CDR2 reads SFDVKD. CDR3 coding DNA: TGTGCCACCAGTGACCCACAAACGGGGGATACCTACAATGAGCAGTTCTTC. Encoded protein: CATSDPQTGDTYNEQFF.

J is TRBJ2-7 and V is TRBV24-1; D unclear. Germline CDR1 and CDR2: KGHDR and SFDVKD. Trimming removed 5 bases at V and 1 base at J, with 5 bases between. The CDR3 sequence is 12 residues long. CDR3 residues: CATSAQSYEQYF. The CDR3 coding sequence is TGTGCCACCAGTGCACAGTCCTACGAGCAGTACTTC.

Only a few counts were recorded for this clonotype. The chain employs TRBV19 and TRBJ1-5, with 7 bases aligning to TRBD1. The CDR3 is 17 residues long. Germline assignment: CDR1 LNHDA and CDR2 SQIVND (reference sequence). The J segment lost 3 bases and the V segment lost 3 bases, leaving 11 bases of the junction unmatched. The CDR3 DNA is TGTGCCAGTAGTATTCGGCGACAGGGACGTGACAATCAGCCCCAGCATTTT. It translates to CASSIRRQGRDNQPQHF.

This clonotype was detected only a few times. This rearrangement joins TRBV4-1 to TRBJ1-3; D gene unclear. Germline V gives CDR1 MGHRA, CDR2 YSYEKL. Trimming left V 1 base short and J 0 bases short, with 7 bases between. CDR3 size: 15 residues. The CDR3 region is CASSQVRSSGNTIYF. The CDR3 nucleotides read TGCGCCAGCAGCCAAGTCCGGTCCTCTGGAAACACCATATATTTT.

The gene calls are TRBV6-6 and TRBJ2-1; 7 nucleotides line up with TRBD2. This CDR3 comprises 12 residues. With V trimmed by 2 bases and J by 10 bases, 2 bases remained unmatched. Germline V gene sequence: CDR1 MNHNY, CDR2 SVGAGI (reference sequence). The CDR3 DNA reads as TGTGCCAGCAGTTACGGGGGGGACGAGCAGTTCTTC. This gives the protein CASSYGGDEQFF.

In this sample, this clonotype turned up a few times. The rearrangement links TRBV12-3 or TRBV12-4 to TRBJ2-7; TRBD1 might be the D (6 bases). The CDR3 loop spans 14 amino acids. The V gene lost 0 bases and the J gene lost 5 bases, with 11 bases spanning the gap. CDR3 sequence reads: CASSLALRGHEQYF. In nucleotides, the CDR3 is TGTGCCAGCAGTTTAGCGCTCAGGGGTCACGAGCAGTACTTC.

This rearrangement joins TRBV5-1 to TRBJ1-1; maybe TRBD1 (6 bases). The length of the CDR3 is 15 residues. The germline V and J ends were trimmed by 1 base and 0 bases, with 10 bases remaining between them. Per the germline V gene, CDR1 is SGHRS and CDR2 is YFSETQ. CDR3 protein: CASSLLQGMNTEAFF. The CDR3 nucleotides read TGCGCCAGCAGCTTGCTCCAGGGGATGAACACTGAAGCTTTCTTT.

This clonotype was observed at least ten times. This chain connects TRBV9 to TRBJ2-1; D might be TRBD1 (5 bases). The CDR3 totals 14 residues. CDR1 and CDR2 from the germline V gene are SGDLS and YYNGEE. Trimming shortened V by 4 bases and J by 7 bases, and 15 bases separated the two germline ends. CDR3 DNA sequence: TGTGCCAGCAGCTCCTCGGACATAGGGAATGAGCAGTTCTTC. This gives the protein CASSSSDIGNEQFF.

This chain's CDR3 is CASSPPGGGKTQYF. DNA for the CDR3: TGTGCCAGCTCCCCGCCCGGGGGGGGTAAGACCCAGTACTTC. This chain joins TRBV6-5 and TRBJ2-5; 8 nucleotides agree with TRBD2. Unmatched junction bases numbered 11, after V lost 8 bases and J lost 6 bases. Per germline, CDR1 MNHEY and CDR2 SVGAGI. This CDR3 region has 14 residues.

This sequence joins TRBV19 and TRBJ1-1; D unresolved. CDR3 size: 14 residues. CDR1 and CDR2 (germline): LNHDA, SQIVND (reference sequence). The germline V and J ends were trimmed by 11 bases and 5 bases, with 21 bases remaining between them. The CDR3 is CASRQVRLRTEAFF. DNA of the CDR3: TGTGCCTCTCGGCAAGTTCGCCTTCGGACTGAAGCTTTCTTT.